The T cell receptor (beta chain) under discussion was sequenced for a study of shared clonotypes between healthy human individuals. Notes on the study in general: Larger estimated richness was generally seen in naive subsets than in memory subsets. Among donors, the sharing of clonotypes was expected to be influenced by sequencing depth. Despite large depth, rarefaction showed incomplete sorted-subset sequencing. Collection of samples was limited to blood; tissue repertoires likely differ.

Points on this clone: Its antigen is as yet unknown.

The protocol was immunoSEQ multiplex PCR, while the TCRdb copy is restricted to in-frame clones and leaves out a portion. The data contain 2 million to 2.5 million clones, around 90% of them seen just once; the ten biggest clones take up 0.37%. The CDR3 is made up of 15 amino acids. CDR1 and CDR2 from the germline V gene are SGHDN and FVKESK. Deletions cut 1 base from V and 8 bases from J, with 14 bases between. Sequencing was done on a sample of naive CD4+ T cells from PBMCs. Stated subset: CD45RA+ positively selected. This chain uses TRBV14 with TRBJ1-4, with a possible D match to TRBD1 (6 bases). This clonotype originated in a man in his late teens or twenties in good health. Some clones in this sample may be carry-over from other donors' samples. CDR3 sequence (DNA): TGTGCCAGCAGCCAAGCGGGCAGAAGGGGGGAAAAACTGTTTTTT. Translated: CASSQAGRRGEKLFF.